This TCR beta chain was found in a study of early T cells in non-severe SARS-CoV-2 infection. Study-level points and caveats: Matching against VDJdb likely underestimated virus-specific expansions, favoring anti-spike CD8.

The CDR3 runs to 15 residues. The V segment lost 1 base and the J segment 5 bases; nucleotides outside the gene matches: 5. The germline CDR1 and CDR2 sequences are SGHTA and FQGNSA. Unique molecular identifiers were affixed to single, distinct cDNA molecules. MiXCR was run by TCRdb on the 5' RACE reads, yielding one entry per CDR3 protein. The sample carries 50,000 to 60,000 distinct CDR3 sequences, roughly 10% recorded once. In this sample, this clonotype turned up many times. Its target is not known. The sample consisted of whole blood. The chain joins TRBV7-2 to TRBJ1-5; TRBD1 matches 7 bases. The receptor comes from an adult who was a healthcare worker with PCR-confirmed SARS-CoV-2 infection or an uninfected control (not recorded which). CDR3: CASSLESGGDQPQHF. The CDR3 DNA reads as TGTGCCAGCAGCTTAGAGTCAGGGGGTGATCAGCCCCAGCATTTT.